This record covers a single T cell receptor (beta chain). One end of the junction does not line up with germline, which may come from a read error. The data derive from a study of Ad26.COV2.S vaccination and SARS-CoV-2 variants. Treatment specified: roughly 20 received Ad26.COV2.S at low or high dose, single or two shots; 5 received placebo; per-sample allocation not given. The samples date from day 63 after the first vaccine or placebo injection. Vaccine was an Ad26 vector expressing Wuhan-strain SARS-CoV-2 spike. Some clones are missing from TCRdb's copy, which holds only in-frame ones; the method was immunoSEQ multiplex PCR. The table has 350,000 to 500,000 clones, about 90% seen once; the top ten hold under 4.5%. CDR3 size: 11 residues. Germline assignment: CDR1 LGHNA and CDR2 YNFKEQ.

This sequence originates from a person aged 18-60 years who received the Ad26.COV2.S COVID-19 vaccine or a placebo. The rearrangement joins TRBV4-2 to TRBJ1-1; no definite D call. The material sequenced was peripheral blood, taken in a trial of Ad26.COV2.S vaccine versus placebo. CDR3 protein: CTLLRRTEAFF. The CDR3 nucleotides read TGCACCTTACTCAGGAGAACTGAAGCTTTCTTT.